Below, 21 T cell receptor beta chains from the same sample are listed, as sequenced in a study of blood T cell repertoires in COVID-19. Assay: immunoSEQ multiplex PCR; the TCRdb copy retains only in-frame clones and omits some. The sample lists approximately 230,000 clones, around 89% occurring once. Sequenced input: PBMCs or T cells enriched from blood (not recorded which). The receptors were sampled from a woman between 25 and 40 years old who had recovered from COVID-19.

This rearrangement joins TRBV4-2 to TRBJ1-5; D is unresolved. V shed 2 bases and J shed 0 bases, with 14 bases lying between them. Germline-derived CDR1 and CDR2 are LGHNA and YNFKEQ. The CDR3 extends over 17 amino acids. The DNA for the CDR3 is TGTGCCAGCAGCCAATATACAGCCGCCTATAGCAATCAGCCCCAGCATTTT. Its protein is CASSQYTAAYSNQPQHF.

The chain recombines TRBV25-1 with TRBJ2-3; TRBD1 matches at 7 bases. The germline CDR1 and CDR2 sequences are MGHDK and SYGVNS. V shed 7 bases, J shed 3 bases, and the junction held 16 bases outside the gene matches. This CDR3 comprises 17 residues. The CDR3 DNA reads TGTGCCAGCATGGCTGCAGGGAGACAGGGCAGAACAGATACGCAGTATTTT. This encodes CASMAAGRQGRTDTQYF. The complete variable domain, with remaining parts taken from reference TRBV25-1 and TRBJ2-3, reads EADIYQTPRYLVIGTGKKITLECSQTMGHDKMYWYQQDPGMELHLIHYSYGVNSTEKGDLSSESTVSRIRTEHFPLTLESARPSHTSQYLCASMAAGRQGRTDTQYFGPGTRLTVL.

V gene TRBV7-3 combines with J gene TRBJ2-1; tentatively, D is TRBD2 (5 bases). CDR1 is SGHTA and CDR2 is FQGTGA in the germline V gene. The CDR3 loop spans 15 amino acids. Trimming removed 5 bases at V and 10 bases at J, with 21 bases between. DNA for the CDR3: TGTGCCAGCAGCCCGACTCCCTCGACTATGGGCGAGCAGTTCTTC. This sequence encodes CASSPTPSTMGEQFF.

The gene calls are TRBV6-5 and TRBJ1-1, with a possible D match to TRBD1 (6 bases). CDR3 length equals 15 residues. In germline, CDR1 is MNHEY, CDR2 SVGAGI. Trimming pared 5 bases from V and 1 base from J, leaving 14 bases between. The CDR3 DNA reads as TGTGCCAGCAGTACCCCACAGGGAACGAACACTGAAGCTTTCTTT. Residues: CASSTPQGTNTEAFF.

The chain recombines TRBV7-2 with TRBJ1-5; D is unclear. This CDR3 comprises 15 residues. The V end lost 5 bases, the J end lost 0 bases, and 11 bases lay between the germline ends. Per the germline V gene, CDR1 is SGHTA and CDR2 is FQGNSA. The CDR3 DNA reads TGTGCCAGCAGCACCAGTATAATTAGCAATCAGCCCCAGCATTTT. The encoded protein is CASSTSIISNQPQHF.

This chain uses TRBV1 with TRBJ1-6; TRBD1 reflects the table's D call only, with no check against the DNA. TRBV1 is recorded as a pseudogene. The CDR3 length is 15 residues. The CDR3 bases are TGCACCAGCAGCCAAGGGCAGGGGTCCAATTCACCCCTCCACTTT. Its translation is CTSSQGQGSNSPLHF.

The CDR3, as DNA: TGTGCCAGCAGCTCCGGACAGGGACATACTGAAGCTTTCTTT. Encoded protein: CASSSGQGHTEAFF. The gene calls are TRBV7-8 and TRBJ1-1; the match to TRBD1 covers 8 bases. Germline lookup yields CDR1 SGHVS and CDR2 FQNEAQ. The CDR3 loop spans 14 amino acids. The trim removed 4 bases at V and 5 bases at J, leaving 6 bases unmatched.

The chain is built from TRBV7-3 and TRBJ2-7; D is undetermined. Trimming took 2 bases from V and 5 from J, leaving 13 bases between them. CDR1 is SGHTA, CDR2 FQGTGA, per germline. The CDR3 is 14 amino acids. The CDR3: CASSLYSVSNEQYF. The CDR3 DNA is TGTGCCAGCAGCTTATATTCCGTGAGTAACGAGCAGTACTTC.

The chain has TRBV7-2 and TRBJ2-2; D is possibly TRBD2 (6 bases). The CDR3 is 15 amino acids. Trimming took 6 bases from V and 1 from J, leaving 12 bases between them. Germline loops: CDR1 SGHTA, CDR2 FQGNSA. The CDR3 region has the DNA TGTGCCAGCAGTCCCAGCGGGTTGAACACCGGGGAGCTGTTTTTT. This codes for CASSPSGLNTGELFF. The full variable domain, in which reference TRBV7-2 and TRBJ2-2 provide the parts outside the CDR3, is GAGVSQSPSNKVTEKGKDVELRCDPISGHTALYWYRQSLGQGLEFLIYFQGNSAPDKSGLPSDRFSAERTGGSVSTLTIQRTQQEDSAVYLCASSPSGLNTGELFFGEGSRLTVL.

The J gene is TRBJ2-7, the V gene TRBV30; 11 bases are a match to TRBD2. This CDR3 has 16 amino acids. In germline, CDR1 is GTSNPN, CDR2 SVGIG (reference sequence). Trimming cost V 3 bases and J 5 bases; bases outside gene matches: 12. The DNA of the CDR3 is TGTGCCTGGAGACCCATAGCGGGAGGGCGTTTCAACGAGCAGTACTTC. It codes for CAWRPIAGGRFNEQYF.

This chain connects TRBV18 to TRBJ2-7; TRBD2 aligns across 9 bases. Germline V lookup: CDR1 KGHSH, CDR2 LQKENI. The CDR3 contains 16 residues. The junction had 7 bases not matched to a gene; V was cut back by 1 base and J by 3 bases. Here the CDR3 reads CASSPLGREGRYEQYF. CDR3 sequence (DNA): TGTGCCAGCTCACCACTCGGGCGGGAGGGCCGCTACGAGCAGTACTTC.

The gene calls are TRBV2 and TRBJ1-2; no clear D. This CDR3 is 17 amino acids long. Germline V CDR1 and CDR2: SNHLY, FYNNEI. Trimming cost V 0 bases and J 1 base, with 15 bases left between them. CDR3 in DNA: TGTGCCAGCAGTGAAGCGCTTATTACAGCATATAACTATGGCTACACCTTC. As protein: CASSEALITAYNYGYTF.

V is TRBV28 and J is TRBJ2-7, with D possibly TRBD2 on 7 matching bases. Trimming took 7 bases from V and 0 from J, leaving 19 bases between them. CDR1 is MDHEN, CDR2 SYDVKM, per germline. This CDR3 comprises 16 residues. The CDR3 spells CASIPGGDKSSYEQYF. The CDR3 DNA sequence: TGTGCCAGCATTCCTGGGGGGGACAAAAGCTCCTACGAGCAGTACTTC.

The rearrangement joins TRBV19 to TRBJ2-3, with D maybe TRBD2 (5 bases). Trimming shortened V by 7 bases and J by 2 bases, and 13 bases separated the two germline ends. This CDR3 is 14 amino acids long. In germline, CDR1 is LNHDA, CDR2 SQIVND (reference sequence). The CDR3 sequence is CASTRFGDTDTQYF. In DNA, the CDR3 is TGTGCCAGTACCCGATTCGGGGACACAGATACGCAGTATTTT. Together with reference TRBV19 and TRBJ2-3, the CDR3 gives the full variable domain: DGGITQSPKYLFRKEGQNVTLSCEQNLNHDAMYWYRQDPGQGLRLIYYSQIVNDFQKGDIAEGYSVSREKKESFPLTVTSAQKNPTAFYLCASTRFGDTDTQYFGPGTRLTVL.

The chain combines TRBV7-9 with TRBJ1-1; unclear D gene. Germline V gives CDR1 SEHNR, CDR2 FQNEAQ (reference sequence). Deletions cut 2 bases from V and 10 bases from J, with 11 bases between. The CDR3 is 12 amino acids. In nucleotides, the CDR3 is TGTGCCAGCAGCTTATCGGTACTTGTAGCTTTCTTT. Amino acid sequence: CASSLSVLVAFF.

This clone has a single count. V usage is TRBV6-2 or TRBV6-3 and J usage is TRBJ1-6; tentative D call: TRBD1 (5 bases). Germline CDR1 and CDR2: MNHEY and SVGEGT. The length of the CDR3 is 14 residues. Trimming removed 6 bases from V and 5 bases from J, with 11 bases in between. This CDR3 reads CASSPAGHNSPLHF. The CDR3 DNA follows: TGTGCCAGCAGCCCGGCAGGGCATAATTCACCCCTCCACTTT.

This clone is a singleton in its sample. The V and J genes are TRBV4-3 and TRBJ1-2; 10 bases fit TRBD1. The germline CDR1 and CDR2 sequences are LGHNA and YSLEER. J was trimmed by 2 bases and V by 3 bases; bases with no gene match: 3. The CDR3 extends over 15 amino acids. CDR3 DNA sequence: TGCGCCAGCAGCCACCGGGACAGGGGCAACTATGGCTACACCTTC. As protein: CASSHRDRGNYGYTF.

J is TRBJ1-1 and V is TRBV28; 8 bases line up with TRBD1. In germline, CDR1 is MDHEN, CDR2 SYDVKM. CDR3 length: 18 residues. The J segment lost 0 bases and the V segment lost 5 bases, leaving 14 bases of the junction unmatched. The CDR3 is CASSPTWTGWEMNTEAFF. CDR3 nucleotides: TGTGCCAGCAGTCCTACCTGGACAGGGTGGGAAATGAACACTGAAGCTTTCTTT.

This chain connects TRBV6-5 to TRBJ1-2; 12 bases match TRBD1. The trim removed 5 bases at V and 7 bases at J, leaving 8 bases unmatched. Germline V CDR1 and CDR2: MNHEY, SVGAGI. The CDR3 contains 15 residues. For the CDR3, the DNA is TGTGCCAGCAGTCCACAGGGACAGGGGGCTCGTGGCTACACCTTC. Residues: CASSPQGQGARGYTF.

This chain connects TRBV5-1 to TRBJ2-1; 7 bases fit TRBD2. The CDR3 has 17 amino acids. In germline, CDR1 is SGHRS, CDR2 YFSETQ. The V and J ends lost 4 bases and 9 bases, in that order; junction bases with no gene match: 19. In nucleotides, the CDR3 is TGCGCCAGCAGCACCCCACTAGCGAGCTTAATCGGGGGTGAGCAGTTCTTC. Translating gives CASSTPLASLIGGEQFF.

In DNA form, the CDR3 reads TGCGCCAGCAGCCAACTATCGACAGGATGGAACACTGAAGCTTTCTTT. It is translated as CASSQLSTGWNTEAFF. V is TRBV4-1 and J is TRBJ1-1; perhaps TRBD1 as D (6 bases). The CDR3 has 16 residues. V lost 2 bases, J lost 1 base, and 14 bases lay in between. CDR1 and CDR2 (germline): MGHRA, YSYEKL.